This T cell receptor beta chain derives from a study of T-cell reconstitution after alpha-beta-depleted transplantation in children. Unique molecular identifiers were incorporated when the TCRbeta library was constructed. TCRdb redid the calling of the PCR reads with MiXCR, one entry per CDR3 protein. The data hold 200,000 to 250,000 distinct CDR3 sequences, with around 9.5% observed a single time. Germline values: CDR1 LNHNV, CDR2 YYDKDF (reference sequence). V was clipped by 5 bases and J by 6 bases; unmatched bases: 12. This CDR3 is 16 amino acids long. At least ten counts were recorded for this clonotype.

The receptor's source is a human donor who donated a stem cell graft to a child with acute lymphoblastic leukemia. V gene TRBV15 combines with J gene TRBJ2-1; 8 bases are a match to TRBD2. The input for sequencing was PBMCs from the stem cell graft donor, taken from the stem cell graft. The CDR3 DNA reads as TGTGCCACCAGCTCACCACTAGCGGCCGCAATCAATGAGCAGTTCTTC. This translates into CATSSPLAAAINEQFF.